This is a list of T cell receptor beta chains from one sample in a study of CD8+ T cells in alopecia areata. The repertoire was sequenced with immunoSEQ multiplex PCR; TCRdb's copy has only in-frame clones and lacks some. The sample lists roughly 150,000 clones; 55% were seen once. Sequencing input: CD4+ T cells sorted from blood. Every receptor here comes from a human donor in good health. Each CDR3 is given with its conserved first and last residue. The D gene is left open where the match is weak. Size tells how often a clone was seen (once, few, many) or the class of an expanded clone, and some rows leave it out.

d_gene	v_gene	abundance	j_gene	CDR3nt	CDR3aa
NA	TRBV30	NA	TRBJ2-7	TGTGCCTGCGAAAAGATCTCTAACCACGAGCAGTACTTC	CACEKISNHEQYF
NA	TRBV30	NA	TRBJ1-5	TGTGCCTGGAGTCCAGGGTATAGCAATCAGCCCCAGCATTTT	CAWSPGYSNQPQHF
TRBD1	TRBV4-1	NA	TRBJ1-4	TGCGCCAGCAGCCAAGTCCTCGACAGGGATAATGAAAAACTGTTTTTT	CASSQVLDRDNEKLFF
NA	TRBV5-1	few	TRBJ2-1	TGCGCCAGCAGCTTGAGACAGGCCAGCTCCTACAATGAGCAGTTCTTC	CASSLRQASSYNEQFF
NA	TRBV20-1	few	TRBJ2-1	TGCAGTGCTATCAGCAATGAGCAGTTCTTC	CSAISNEQFF
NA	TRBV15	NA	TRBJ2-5	TGTGCCACCAGCAGAGATAGGGGGGAGACCCAGTACTTC	CATSRDRGETQYF
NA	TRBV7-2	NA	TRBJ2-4	TGTGCCAGCAGCTTATCTTCTGGCCACCAAAGCTGGAACATTCAGTACTTC	CASSLSSGHQSWNIQYF
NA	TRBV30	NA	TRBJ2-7	TGTGCCTTTGGGGCAGAGAGCTCCTACGAGCAGTACTTC	CAFGAESSYEQYF
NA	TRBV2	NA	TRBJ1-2	TGTGCCAGCTATAAACGGCAGGGCTATGGCTACACCTTC	CASYKRQGYGYTF
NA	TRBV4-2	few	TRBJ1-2	TGTGCCAGCAGCCAAACTTTTGACAGTACCTACGGCTACACCTTC	CASSQTFDSTYGYTF
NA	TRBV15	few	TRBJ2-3	TGTGCCACCAGCAGAGATTATGATACGCAGTATTTT	CATSRDYDTQYF
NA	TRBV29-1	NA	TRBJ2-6	TGCAGCGTTGAAGATCCCCTCAACGTCCTGACTTTC	CSVEDPLNVLTF
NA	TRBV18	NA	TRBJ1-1	TGTGCCAGCTCACCCCGCGGGGAGAACACTGAAGCTTTCTTT	CASSPRGENTEAFF
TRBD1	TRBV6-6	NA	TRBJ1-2	TGTGCCAGCAGCCGACAGCGACAGGGGGCGTCTCGTGGCTACACCTTC	CASSRQRQGASRGYTF
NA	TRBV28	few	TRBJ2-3	TGTGCCAGCGGGGTGCTGAGGGATACGCAGTATTTT	CASGVLRDTQYF
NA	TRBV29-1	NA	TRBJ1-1	TGCAGCGTTGTGAGCCGGATCTCTGAAGCTTTCTTT	CSVVSRISEAFF
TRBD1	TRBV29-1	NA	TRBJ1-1	TGCAGCGTGAGTACGGGACAGCCAAACACTGAAGCTTTCTTT	CSVSTGQPNTEAFF
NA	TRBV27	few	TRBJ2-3	TGTGCCAGCAGTTTAAAGGGCTCGGGAGTAGTTTTAAGGACAGATACGCAGTATTTT	CASSLKGSGVVLRTDTQYF
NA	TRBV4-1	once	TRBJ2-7	TGCGCCAGCAGCCAAGTTTCCCGAGGCTACGAGCAGTACTTC	CASSQVSRGYEQYF
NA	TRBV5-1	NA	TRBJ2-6	TGCGCCAGCAGCACTGCAGGGAGTGGGGCCAACGTCCTGACTTTC	CASSTAGSGANVLTF
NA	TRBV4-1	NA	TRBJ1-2	TGCGCCAGCAGCCAAGACCCGCCCGGGGGCAAGGATGGCTACACCTTC	CASSQDPPGGKDGYTF
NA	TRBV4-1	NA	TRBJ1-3	TGCGCCAGCAGCCCCCAAAGCAGGCGGGACACCATATATTTT	CASSPQSRRDTIYF
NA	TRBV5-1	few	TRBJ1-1	TGCGCCAGCAGCTTGGGCCGGGCAGGTATGAACACTGAAGCTTTCTTT	CASSLGRAGMNTEAFF